This record covers a single T cell receptor beta chain. Its target is not known. The data were taken from a study of shared clonotypes between healthy human individuals. Study-wide background: Two female and a few male donors aged 18 to 49 were enrolled. Each donor's CD4 naive and CD4 memory cells filled three plates apiece, CD8 naive two, and CD8 memory one. Study results and caveats: Against clonotypes common to all four donors, non-shared ones had lower generation probabilities.

The V gene's germline CDR1 is SGHTA and CDR2 FQGNSA. The CDR3 runs to 15 residues. The ends were cut back, 1 base at V and 3 bases at J, with 13 bases in the middle. Original processing methods: Owing to the provision of junction-only sequences devoid of quality scores by immunoSEQ, filtering differed. Profiled with immunoSEQ multiplex PCR; TCRdb holds only in-frame clones, not every one. That table gives V, J and clone size, and the DNA gave D and trimming. Here the sample spans around 2,000,000 clones, 85% to 95% being singletons. This chain uses TRBV7-2 with TRBJ2-7; the D is unclear. The specimen sequenced was naive CD4+ T cells sorted from blood. Stated subset: CD45RA+ positively selected. The origin of this receptor is a young man in good health. Here the CDR3 reads CASSLVAGAIYEQYF. In nucleotides, the CDR3 is TGTGCCAGCAGCTTAGTCGCAGGTGCTATCTACGAGCAGTACTTC.